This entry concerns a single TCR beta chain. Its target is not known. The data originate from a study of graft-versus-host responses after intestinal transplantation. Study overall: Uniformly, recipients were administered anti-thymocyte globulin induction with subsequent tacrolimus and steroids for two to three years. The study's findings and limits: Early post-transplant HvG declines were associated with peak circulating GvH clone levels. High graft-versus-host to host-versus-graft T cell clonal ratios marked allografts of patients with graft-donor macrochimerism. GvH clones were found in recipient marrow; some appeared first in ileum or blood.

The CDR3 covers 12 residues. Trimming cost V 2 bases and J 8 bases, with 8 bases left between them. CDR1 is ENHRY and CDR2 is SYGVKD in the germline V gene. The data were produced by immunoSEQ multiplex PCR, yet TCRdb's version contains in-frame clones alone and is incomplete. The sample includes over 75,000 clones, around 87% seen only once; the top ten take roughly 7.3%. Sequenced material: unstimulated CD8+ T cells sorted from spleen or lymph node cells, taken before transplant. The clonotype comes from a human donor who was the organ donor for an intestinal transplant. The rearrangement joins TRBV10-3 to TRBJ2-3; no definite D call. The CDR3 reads CAISEGGGTQYF. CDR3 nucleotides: TGTGCCATCAGTGAGGGCGGTGGTACGCAGTATTTT.